This T cell receptor beta chain appears in the sequencing data of a study of blood T cell repertoires in COVID-19 (dated by TCRdb to 2018 to 2020). With respect to the entire study: Samples covering the acute and convalescent phases of COVID-19 were provided by collaborators in the United States, Italy and Spain. The material from the prospective study consisted of cDNA or gDNA derived from T cells, B-cell-depleted T cells, or PBMCs. Subjects who had been exposed to COVID-19, were actively infected with it, or had recovered from it provided the deeply sampled blood TCRbeta repertoires that made up the dataset. A freely available public database, intended as a resource for researchers studying the immune response to SARS-CoV-2, is where the repertoires were released. Samples came from the ongoing ImmuneRACE study (first 160 participants) plus 1,254 subjects from 6 global collaborators. Nearly every sample came with metadata listing a de-identified subject ID, COVID-19 status, age in years and sex. Where available, HLA class I and class II types were obtained from metadata supplied by the sample provider rather than from assay-based typing. Summary of the overall study and its limitations: How much clinical and demographic metadata was included differed by source and by participant, and the metadata was provided uncurated.

Participants in the prospective study were aged about 18 to 95 years, lived in more than 20 United States geographic areas, and enrolled through a virtual design. Cohort assignment in the prospective study relied on participant-reported clinical history from a screening survey and a study questionnaire. For ImmuneRACE Cohort 3, a participant was defined as recovered based on two consecutive negative NP/OP PCR tests, clearance by a healthcare professional, or resolution of symptoms. In the prospective study, mobile phlebotomists collected whole blood, serum and a nasopharyngeal or oropharyngeal swab from each participant. Additional blood draws and questionnaires over an approximately 2-month period could optionally be provided by prospective study participants. Before DNA extraction, blood samples from the prospective study were shipped at room temperature or frozen. This clone was detected a few times. It has no known antigen specificity. No much larger clone exists at a distance of one base, and base qualities are not known.

The germline V end is reduced by 6 bases and the J end by 4 bases; junction bases left unmatched: 4. CDR1 and CDR2, per the germline V gene, are MGHRA and YSYEKL. The CDR3 numbers 14 residues from cysteine through phenylalanine. Only the CDR3 portion is preserved as DNA: 42 bases, with reading frame beginning at the first base. TCRbeta CDR3 regions were amplified from genomic DNA by means of the immunoSEQ Assay, a bias-controlled multiplex PCR. The original methods were these. Nucleated cell counts per sample were estimated from amplification of reference gene primers within the assay. Sequence reads were collapsed and filtered to measure the absolute abundance of every unique TCRbeta CDR3 rearrangement. Productive Simpson clonality was computed per sample as the square root of Simpson's diversity index over productive rearrangements. In TCRdb, the immuneACCESS table is reduced to in-frame sequences with V and J assigned. These tables do not hold every clone; where another copy was compared, an unresolved V gene accounts for under half, and the others remain unexplained. The V and J calls and clone size come from that table; D and trimming were worked out from the DNA. This sample holds some 320,000 clones; 90% were observed only once. The ten biggest clones cover roughly 2.6% of the sample.

This receptor was taken from a man aged 60 to 75 who had recovered from COVID-19. Sequenced: PBMCs or T cells enriched from blood (not recorded which). The sequence links TRBV4-1 to TRBJ2-2; TRBD1 agrees with 8 junctional bases. The nucleotide sequence reads TGCGCCAGCAGGCAGACAGGGGCCACCGGGGAGCTGTTTTTT. Its protein reads: CASRQTGATGELFF.